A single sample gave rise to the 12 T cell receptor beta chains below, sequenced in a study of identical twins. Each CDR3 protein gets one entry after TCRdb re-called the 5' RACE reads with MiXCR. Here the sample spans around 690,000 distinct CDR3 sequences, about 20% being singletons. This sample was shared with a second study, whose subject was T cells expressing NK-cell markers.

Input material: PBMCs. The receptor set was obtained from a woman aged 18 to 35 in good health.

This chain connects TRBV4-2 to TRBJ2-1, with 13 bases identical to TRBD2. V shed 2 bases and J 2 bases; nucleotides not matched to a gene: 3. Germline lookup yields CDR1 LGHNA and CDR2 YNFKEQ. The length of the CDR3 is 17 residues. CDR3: CASSQYGTSGTYNEQFF. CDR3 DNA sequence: TGTGCCAGCAGCCAATACGGGACTAGCGGGACCTACAATGAGCAGTTCTTC.

The DNA of the CDR3 is TGTGCCAGCAGCTGGCCTAGCGCCCGCACAGATACGCAGTATTTT. Amino acid sequence: CASSWPSARTDTQYF. J is TRBJ2-3 and V is TRBV7-9; a possible D gene is TRBD2 (6 bases). Trimming stripped 4 bases from V and 1 base from J, with 12 bases between. CDR3 size: 15 residues. CDR1 and CDR2 from the germline V gene are SEHNR and FQNEAQ (reference sequence).

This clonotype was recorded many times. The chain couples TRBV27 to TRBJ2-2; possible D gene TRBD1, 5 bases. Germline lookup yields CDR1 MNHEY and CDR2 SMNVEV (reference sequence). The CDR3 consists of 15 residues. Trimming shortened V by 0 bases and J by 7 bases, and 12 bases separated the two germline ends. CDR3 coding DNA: TGTGCCAGCAGTTTATCGAGCAGGGCTAACGGGGAGCTGTTTTTT. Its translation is CASSLSSRANGELFF.

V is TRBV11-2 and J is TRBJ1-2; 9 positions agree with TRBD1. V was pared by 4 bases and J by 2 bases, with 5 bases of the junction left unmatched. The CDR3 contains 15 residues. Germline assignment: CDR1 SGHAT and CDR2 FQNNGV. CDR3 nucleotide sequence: TGTGCCAGCAGCTCCTGGACAGGGGAAAACTATGGCTACACCTTC. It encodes CASSSWTGENYGYTF. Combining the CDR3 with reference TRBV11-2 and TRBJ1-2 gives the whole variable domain EAGVAQSPRYKIIEKRQSVAFWCNPISGHATLYWYQQILGQGPKLLIQFQNNGVVDDSQLPKDRFSAERLKGVDSTLKIQPAKLEDSAVYLCASSSWTGENYGYTFGSGTRLTVV.

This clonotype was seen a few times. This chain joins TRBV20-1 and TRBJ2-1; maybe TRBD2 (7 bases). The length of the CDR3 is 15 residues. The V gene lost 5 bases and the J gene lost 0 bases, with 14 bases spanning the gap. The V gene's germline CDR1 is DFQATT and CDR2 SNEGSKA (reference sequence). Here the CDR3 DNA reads TGCAGTGCTGGGGGGGCGACAGACTCCTACAATGAGCAGTTCTTC. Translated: CSAGGATDSYNEQFF.

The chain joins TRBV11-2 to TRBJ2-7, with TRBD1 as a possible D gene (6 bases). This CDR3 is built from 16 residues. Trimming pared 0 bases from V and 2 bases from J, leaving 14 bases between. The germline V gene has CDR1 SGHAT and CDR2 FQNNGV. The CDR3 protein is CASSLDLATGPYEQYF. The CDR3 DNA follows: TGTGCCAGCAGCTTAGATCTGGCTACAGGGCCCTACGAGCAGTACTTC.

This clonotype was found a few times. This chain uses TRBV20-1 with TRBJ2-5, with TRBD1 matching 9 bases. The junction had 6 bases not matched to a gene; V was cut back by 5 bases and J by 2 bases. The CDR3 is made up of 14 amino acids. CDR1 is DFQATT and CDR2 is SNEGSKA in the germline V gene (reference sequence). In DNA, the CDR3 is TGCAGTGCTGTGACAGGGGGTTCTCAAGAGACCCAGTACTTC. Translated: CSAVTGGSQETQYF.

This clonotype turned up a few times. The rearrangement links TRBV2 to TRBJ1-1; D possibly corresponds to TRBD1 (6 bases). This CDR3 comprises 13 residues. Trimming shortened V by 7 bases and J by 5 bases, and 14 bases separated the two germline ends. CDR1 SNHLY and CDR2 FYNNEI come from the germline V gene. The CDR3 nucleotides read TGTGCCAGCACCTCAGGGGCGGGGACTGAAGCTTTCTTT. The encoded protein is CASTSGAGTEAFF.

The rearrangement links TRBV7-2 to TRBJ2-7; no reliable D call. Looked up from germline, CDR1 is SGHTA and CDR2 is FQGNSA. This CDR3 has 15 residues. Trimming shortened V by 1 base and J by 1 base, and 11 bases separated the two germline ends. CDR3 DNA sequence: TGTGCCAGCAGCTTAGTCTCAAGCGCTTCCTACGAGCAGTACTTC. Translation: CASSLVSSASYEQYF.

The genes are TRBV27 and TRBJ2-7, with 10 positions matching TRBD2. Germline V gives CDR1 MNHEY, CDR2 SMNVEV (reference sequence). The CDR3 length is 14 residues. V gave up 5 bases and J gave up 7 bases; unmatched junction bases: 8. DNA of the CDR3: TGTGCCAGCAGTAGGAGCGGGGGGGATTTGGAGCAGTACTTC. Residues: CASSRSGGDLEQYF.

The CDR3 here is CASSYWGAQDTQYF. The CDR3 nucleotides read TGTGCCAGCAGTTACTGGGGGGCCCAAGATACGCAGTATTTT. The chain couples TRBV6-2 or TRBV6-3 to TRBJ2-3, with D possibly called TRBD1 or TRBD2 (6 bases each). The CDR3 contains 14 residues. Per the germline V gene, CDR1 is MNHEY and CDR2 is SVGEGT. V shed 1 base and J shed 5 bases, with 10 bases lying between them.

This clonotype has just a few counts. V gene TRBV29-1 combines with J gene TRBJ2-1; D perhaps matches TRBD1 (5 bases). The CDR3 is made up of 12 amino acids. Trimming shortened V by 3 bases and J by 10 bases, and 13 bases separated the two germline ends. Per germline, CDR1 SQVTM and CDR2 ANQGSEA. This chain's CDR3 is CSVEVTGDEQFF. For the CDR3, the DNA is TGCAGCGTTGAGGTTACAGGAGACGAGCAGTTCTTC.